Described below is a single TCR beta chain sequence and its context. The data were taken from a study of blood T cell repertoires in COVID-19. Germline V gene data show CDR1 as SNHLY and CDR2 as FYNNEI. This CDR3 has 18 residues. Trimming stripped 5 bases from V and 0 bases from J, with 20 bases between. Methods used by the authors: Reference gene primer amplification yielded estimated nucleated cell counts. Libraries were prepared by immunoSEQ multiplex PCR; TCRdb keeps only in-frame clonotypes and omits some of them. From that table come the V and J calls and clone size; the DNA was used to work out D and trimming. Of over 50,000 clones in the sample, approximately 83% were seen once.

The rearrangement uses TRBV2 and TRBJ1-5; a weak D match, TRBD1 (6 bases). Material: peripheral blood. This clonotype was sampled from a human donor in a cohort sampled during active COVID-19. CDR3 in amino acids: CASSNENGQLYSNQPQHF. Written as DNA, the CDR3 is TGTGCCAGCAGTAACGAAAACGGACAGCTTTATAGCAATCAGCCCCAGCATTTT.